This passage covers 13 T cell receptor beta chains from one sample sequenced in a study of CD8 T cells in ankylosing spondylitis. Findings and limits, study-wide: Roughly 8 highly homologous variants made up a TCR beta motif that seemed to typify ankylosing spondylitis blood.

TCRdb re-analysed the 5' RACE reads in MiXCR, keeping a single row per CDR3 protein. This repertoire shows fewer than 550,000 distinct CDR3 sequences, 5.3% found once; its top ten account for around 3.6%. These receptors have no identified antigens. The sequenced sample consisted of blood, either unsorted or a sorted T cell fraction (not recorded which). All receptors come from a male donor with ankylosing spondylitis.

There are many counts of this clonotype. V is TRBV5-1 and J is TRBJ1-1, with 7 nucleotides matching TRBD1. CDR1 is SGHRS and CDR2 is YFSETQ in the germline V gene. This CDR3 has 14 residues. Unmatched junction bases numbered 7, after V lost 7 bases and J lost 1 base. CDR3 DNA: TGCGCCAGCGGAATGACAGGGCCGAACACTGAAGCTTTCTTT. Translating it yields CASGMTGPNTEAFF.

The chain joins TRBV3-1 to TRBJ2-2; no definite D call. The germline V and J ends were trimmed by 2 bases and 6 bases, with 10 bases remaining between them. The CDR3 is made up of 14 amino acids. CDR1 and CDR2 from the germline V gene are LGHDT and YNNKEL (reference sequence). CDR3 amino acids: CASSQFPLAGELFF. CDR3 DNA: TGTGCCAGCAGCCAATTCCCCCTGGCCGGGGAGCTGTTTTTT.

In its sample, this clonotype was seen many times. The CDR3 region is CASSRDRYTEAFF. CDR3 nucleotide sequence: TGCGCCAGCAGCCGTGACCGCTACACTGAAGCTTTCTTT. The chain couples TRBV10-1 to TRBJ1-1, with unresolved D. The V gene's germline CDR1 is WNHNN and CDR2 SYGVQD (reference sequence). V was cut by 6 bases and J by 3 bases, with 11 bases left in between. The CDR3 is 13 residues long.

Ten or more counts support this clonotype. The V and J genes are TRBV20-1 and TRBJ1-5; 9 bases are a match to TRBD1. The CDR3 has 14 amino acids. After removal of 6 bases from V and 5 bases from J, the junction contained 8 bases not matched to a gene. Germline lookup yields CDR1 DFQATT and CDR2 SNEGSKA (reference sequence). The CDR3 is CSARGTGTYQPQHF. As DNA, the CDR3 is TGCAGTGCGCGAGGGACAGGGACGTATCAGCCCCAGCATTTT.

This clonotype occurred many times. The rearrangement links TRBV5-1 to TRBJ2-7; 9 nucleotides match TRBD1. Per the germline V gene, CDR1 is SGHRS and CDR2 is YFSETQ. After removal of 4 bases from V and 3 bases from J, the junction contained 8 bases not matched to a gene. This CDR3 contains 15 residues. The CDR3 nucleotides read TGCGCCAGCAGCACAGATCCGGGACAGGGCTACGAGCAGTACTTC. It is translated as CASSTDPGQGYEQYF.

This clonotype has at least ten counts. The J gene is TRBJ2-3, the V gene TRBV6-1; D ambiguous. The CDR3 is made up of 14 amino acids. Between the trimmed V and J ends, which lost 6 bases and 1 base, there was a span of 11 bases. CDR1 and CDR2 from the germline V gene are MNHNS and SASEGT. CDR3 in DNA: TGTGCCAGCAGCCGCCTAATTCGCACAGATACGCAGTATTTT. Protein sequence: CASSRLIRTDTQYF.

This clonotype was recorded a few times. This chain joins TRBV5-1 and TRBJ2-1; no reliable D call. Germline assignment: CDR1 SGHRS and CDR2 YFSETQ. With 4 bases removed from V and 5 bases from J, the gap between germline ends came to 16 bases. The CDR3 covers 15 residues. The CDR3 spells CASSPFGLTDNEQFF. As DNA, the CDR3 is TGCGCCAGCAGCCCCTTTGGGCTTACAGACAATGAGCAGTTCTTC.

The chain recombines TRBV12-3 or TRBV12-4 with TRBJ2-1; D unclear. The ends were cut back, 0 bases at V and 6 bases at J, with 15 bases in the middle. The CDR3 spans 16 residues. The CDR3 protein is CASSLARSAVSNEQFF. The CDR3 DNA follows: TGTGCCAGCAGTTTAGCGCGGAGCGCCGTGTCCAATGAGCAGTTCTTC.

This clonotype was counted between two and nine times. The rearrangement joins TRBV6-5 to TRBJ1-5, with a possible D match to TRBD1 (5 bases). Per the germline V gene, CDR1 is MNHEY and CDR2 is SVGAGI. The length of the CDR3 is 15 residues. Between the trimmed V and J ends, which lost 2 bases and 6 bases, there was a span of 14 bases. CDR3 in DNA: TGTGCCAGCAGTTACCGACAGAAAGAAGGTCAGCCCCAGCATTTT. Translated, it gives CASSYRQKEGQPQHF.

This clonotype appeared many times. This chain connects TRBV12-3 or TRBV12-4 to TRBJ1-3; D is undetermined. The CDR3 spans 12 residues. V was cut by 6 bases and J by 7 bases, with 10 bases left in between. CDR3 region: CASSPGRNTIYF. The CDR3 DNA reads as TGTGCCAGCAGCCCCGGGCGTAACACCATATATTTT.

In regard to this clonotype: One base away lies a much larger clone, so this may be a sequencing read error. This chain connects TRBV19 to TRBJ2-3; D gene unclear. This CDR3 is built from 13 residues. Germline lookup yields CDR1 LNHDA and CDR2 SQIVND (reference sequence). CDR3 nucleotide sequence: TGTCCCAGTACCTCTCCTTCCTGGGATACGCAGTATTTT. Protein: CPSTSPSWDTQYF.

This clonotype was recorded at least ten times. This sequence joins TRBV12-3 or TRBV12-4 and TRBJ1-2; the D is unclear. The CDR3 is 11 residues long. V dropped 0 bases and J dropped 4 bases, with 0 bases sitting between them. For the CDR3, the DNA is TGTGCCAGCAGTTTAGCCTATGGCTACACCTTC. Translated, it gives CASSLAYGYTF.

The gene calls are TRBV7-9 and TRBJ1-1; 7 bases fit TRBD1. The V gene's germline CDR1 is SEHNR and CDR2 FQNEAQ (reference sequence). Germline trimming cut 5 bases from V and 1 base from J; bases unmatched to any gene: 10. This CDR3 has 16 amino acids. CDR3 nucleotides: TGTGCCAGCAGCCGGACGCGACAGGGCTCGAACACTGAAGCTTTCTTT. Its protein product is CASSRTRQGSNTEAFF.